Listed here are 13 T cell receptor beta chains from one sample, sequenced in a study of shared clonotypes between healthy human individuals. Only CD45RO-negative cells positively selected for CCR7 counted as naive CD8 cells, so terminally differentiated effector memory CD45RA+ cells were excluded. This table comes from immunoSEQ multiplex PCR, and its TCRdb copy is limited to in-frame clones, with some not included. The repertoire holds 750,000 to 1,000,000 clones, with 92% as singletons. Sequenced sample: naive CD8+ T cells sorted from blood. The source of these receptors is a man younger than 40 in good health.

Worth noting for this clone: Germline and junction disagree at one end, which may indicate a read error. The chain recombines TRBV4-2 with TRBJ2-7, with 9 bases identical to TRBD2. The CDR3 loop spans 14 amino acids. Germline values: CDR1 LGHNA, CDR2 YNFKEQ. The CDR3 DNA is TGTGCCAGCAGTCAAGCGGGAGGACCTTACGAGCAGTACTTC. Translation: CASSQAGGPYEQYF.

The chain couples TRBV4-1 to TRBJ2-1; tentatively, D is TRBD2 (5 bases). The germline V and J ends were trimmed by 8 bases and 6 bases, with 17 bases remaining between them. Germline loops: CDR1 MGHRA, CDR2 YSYEKL. The CDR3 contains 14 residues. The CDR3 DNA follows: TGCGCCAGCTCCCCGCGTCTTAGCGCCAATGAGCAGTTCTTC. Translation gives CASSPRLSANEQFF.

This chain links TRBV19 with TRBJ2-2; 10 nucleotides line up with TRBD2. Trimming took 4 bases from V and 5 from J; bases not matched to a gene: 7. The CDR3 runs 16 residues. From germline, CDR1 is LNHDA and CDR2 SQIVND (reference sequence). This CDR3 reads CASSTLAGVGTGELFF. CDR3 sequence (DNA): TGTGCCAGTAGTACCCTAGCGGGAGTAGGTACCGGGGAGCTGTTTTTT.

The V call is TRBV28, the J call TRBJ2-7, with D maybe TRBD1 (5 bases). CDR1 and CDR2 (germline): MDHEN, SYDVKM. The CDR3 spans 16 residues. Trimming cost V 3 bases and J 0 bases, with 15 bases left between them. The chain's CDR3 is CASSLTDYRSSYEQYF. The CDR3 nucleotides read TGTGCCAGCAGTTTGACAGATTATAGGAGCTCCTACGAGCAGTACTTC. Supplemented by reference TRBV28 and TRBJ2-7, the full variable domain reads DVKVTQSSRYLVKRTGEKVFLECVQDMDHENMFWYRQDPGLGLRLIYFSYDVKMKEKGDIPEGYSVSREKKERFSLILESASTNQTSMYLCASSLTDYRSSYEQYFGPGTRLTVT.

V gene TRBV11-2 combines with J gene TRBJ2-1, with 11 bases that match TRBD2. Per the germline V gene, CDR1 is SGHAT and CDR2 is FQNNGV. V gave up 3 bases and J gave up 9 bases; unmatched junction bases: 4. There are 14 residues in the CDR3. CDR3 sequence (DNA): TGTGCCAGCAGCTTCCCGGGACTAGCGGCTGAGCAGTTCTTC. Its protein product is CASSFPGLAAEQFF.

The chain is built from TRBV7-9 and TRBJ2-1; no clear D gene. The ends were cut back, 1 base at V and 7 bases at J, with 8 bases in the middle. There are 13 residues in the CDR3. Looked up from germline, CDR1 is SEHNR and CDR2 is FQNEAQ (reference sequence). In DNA form, the CDR3 reads TGTGCCAGCAGCTTAGGGTCCAGGAATGAGCAGTTCTTC. Its translation is CASSLGSRNEQFF.

The rearrangement uses TRBV29-1 and TRBJ2-1, with D perhaps given as TRBD1 or TRBD2 (6 bases each). This CDR3 is built from 14 residues. V dropped 4 bases and J dropped 4 bases, with 14 bases sitting between them. Germline lookup yields CDR1 SQVTM and CDR2 ANQGSEA. CDR3 DNA: TGCAGCGTTGGGGGGCGGGGAGCTTACAATGAGCAGTTCTTC. Translation: CSVGGRGAYNEQFF.

Comments on this clone: The sample has other DNA sequences that encode this CDR3 too. The chain combines TRBV29-1 with TRBJ2-7; perhaps TRBD1 as D (6 bases). Deletions cut 4 bases from V and 4 bases from J, with 11 bases between. Germline V gene lookup returns CDR1 SQVTM and CDR2 ANQGSEA. The CDR3 loop spans 12 amino acids. The CDR3 nucleotides are TGCAGCGTTGCATCAGGGGCGTACGAGCAGTACTTC. This translates into CSVASGAYEQYF.

The chain uses TRBV5-1 and TRBJ1-2; the match to TRBD1 covers 9 bases. CDR1 is SGHRS and CDR2 is YFSETQ in the germline V gene. CDR3 length: 14 amino acids. J lost 3 bases, V lost 2 bases, and 2 bases had no gene match. The CDR3 DNA is TGCGCCAGCAGCTTCTGGACAGGGGACTATGGCTACACCTTC. It codes for CASSFWTGDYGYTF.

This clone was seen once. The germline gene is not matched at one end of the junction; a read error may be the cause. The chain joins TRBV7-8 to TRBJ1-1; D is possibly TRBD1 (5 bases). Germline CDR1 is SGHVS and CDR2 is FQNEAQ. This CDR3 is built from 13 residues. DNA for the CDR3: TGTGCCAGCAGCATAGCAGGGTTTACTGAAGCTTTCTTT. Translating gives CASSIAGFTEAFF.

This chain connects TRBV5-4 to TRBJ2-3, with D unclear. V was pared by 5 bases and J by 4 bases, with 20 bases between. This CDR3 is built from 16 residues. Germline CDR1 and CDR2: SGHNT and YYREEE (reference sequence). CDR3 protein: CASRPSRAILADTQYF. CDR3 nucleotides: TGTGCCAGCAGGCCGAGCCGGGCCATATTAGCAGATACGCAGTATTTT.

The chain uses TRBV11-2 and TRBJ2-5; the D gene is possibly TRBD2 (8 bases). CDR3 length: 17 amino acids. Trimming stripped 5 bases from V and 1 base from J, with 20 bases between. Per germline, CDR1 SGHAT and CDR2 FQNNGV. The CDR3 bases are TGTGCCAGCAGCCGGGGACAGCAACTAGCGGTCCAAGAGACCCAGTACTTC. Residues: CASSRGQQLAVQETQYF.

The J gene is TRBJ2-1, the V gene TRBV7-7, with 8 nucleotides matching TRBD2. The CDR3 has 15 amino acids. In germline, CDR1 is SSHAT, CDR2 FNYEAQ (reference sequence). V was clipped by 0 bases and J by 9 bases; unmatched bases: 7. CDR3 DNA: TGTGCCAGCAGCTTAGCGGCGGGAGGTAGCGGTGAGCAGTTCTTC. Translated, it gives CASSLAAGGSGEQFF. Using reference TRBV7-7 and TRBJ2-1 for the parts outside the CDR3, the full variable domain is GAGVSQSPRYKVTKRGQDVTLRCDPISSHATLYWYQQALGQGPEFLTYFNYEAQPDKSGLPSDRFSAERPEGSISTLTIQRTEQRDSAMYRCASSLAAGGSGEQFFGPGTRLTVL.